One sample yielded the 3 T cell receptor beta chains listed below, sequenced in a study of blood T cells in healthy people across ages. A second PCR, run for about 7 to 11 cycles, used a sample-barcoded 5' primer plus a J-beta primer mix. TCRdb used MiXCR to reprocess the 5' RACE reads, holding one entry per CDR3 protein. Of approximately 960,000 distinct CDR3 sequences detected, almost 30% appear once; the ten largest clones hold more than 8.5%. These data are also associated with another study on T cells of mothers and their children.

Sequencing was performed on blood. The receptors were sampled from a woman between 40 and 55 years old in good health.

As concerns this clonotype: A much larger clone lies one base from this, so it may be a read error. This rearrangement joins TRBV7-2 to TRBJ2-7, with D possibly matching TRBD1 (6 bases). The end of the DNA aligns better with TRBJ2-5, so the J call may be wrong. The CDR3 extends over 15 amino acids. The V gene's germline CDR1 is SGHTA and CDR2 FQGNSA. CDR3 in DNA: TGTGCCAGCAGCTCCCAGACAGGAGTTTGGGAGACCCAGTACTTC. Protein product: CASSSQTGVWETQYF.

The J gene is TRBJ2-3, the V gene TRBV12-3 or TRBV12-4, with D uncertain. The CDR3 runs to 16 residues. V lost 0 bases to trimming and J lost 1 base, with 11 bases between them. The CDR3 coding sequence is TGTGCCAGCAGTTTAGCCCTACAGTCTGGCACAGATACGCAGTATTTT. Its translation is CASSLALQSGTDTQYF.

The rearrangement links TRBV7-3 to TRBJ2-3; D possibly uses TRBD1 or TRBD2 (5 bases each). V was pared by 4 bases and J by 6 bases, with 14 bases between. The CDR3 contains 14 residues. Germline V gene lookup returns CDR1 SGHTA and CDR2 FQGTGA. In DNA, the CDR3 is TGTGCCAGCAGCTCTGGGCTTTGGGGGGATACGCAGTATTTT. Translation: CASSSGLWGDTQYF.